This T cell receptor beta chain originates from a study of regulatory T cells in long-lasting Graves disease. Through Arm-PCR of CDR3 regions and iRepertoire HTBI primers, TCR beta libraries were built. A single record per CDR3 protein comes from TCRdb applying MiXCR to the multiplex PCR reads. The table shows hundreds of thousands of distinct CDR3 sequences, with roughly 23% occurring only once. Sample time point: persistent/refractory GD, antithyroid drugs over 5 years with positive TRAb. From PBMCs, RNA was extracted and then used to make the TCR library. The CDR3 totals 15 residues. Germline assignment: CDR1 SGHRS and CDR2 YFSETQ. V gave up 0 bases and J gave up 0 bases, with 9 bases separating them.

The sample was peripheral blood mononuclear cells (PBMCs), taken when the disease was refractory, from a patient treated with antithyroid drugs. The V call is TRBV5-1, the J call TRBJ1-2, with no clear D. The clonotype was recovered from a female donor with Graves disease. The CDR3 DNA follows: TGCGCCAGCAGCTTGGCCCCTGAGACTAACTATGGCTACACCTTC. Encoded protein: CASSLAPETNYGYTF. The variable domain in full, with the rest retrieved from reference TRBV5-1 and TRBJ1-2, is KAGVTQTPRYLIKTRGQQVTLSCSPISGHRSVSWYQQTPGQGLQFLFEYFSETQRNKGNFPGRFSGRQFSNSRSEMNVSTLELGDSALYLCASSLAPETNYGYTFGSGTRLTVV.